This record looks at one T cell receptor (beta chain) sequence and its context. Sequencing was performed with immunoSEQ multiplex PCR; in TCRdb, only in-frame clones are kept and a portion is missing. Of around 100,000 clones in the sample, roughly 82% are singletons; the top ten hold roughly 29%. This entry is derived from a study of blood T cell repertoires in COVID-19. Germline-derived CDR1 and CDR2 are SQVTM and ANQGSEA. V shed 4 bases and J shed 4 bases, with 10 bases lying between them. The CDR3 has 12 residues. Sequenced: peripheral blood. The chain combines TRBV29-1 with TRBJ1-2; D unclear. The TCR originated in a man between 60 and 75 years old with acute or convalescent COVID-19. In DNA form, the CDR3 reads TGCAGCGTTGCGGGTATTGGCTATGGCTACACCTTC. This codes for CSVAGIGYGYTF.